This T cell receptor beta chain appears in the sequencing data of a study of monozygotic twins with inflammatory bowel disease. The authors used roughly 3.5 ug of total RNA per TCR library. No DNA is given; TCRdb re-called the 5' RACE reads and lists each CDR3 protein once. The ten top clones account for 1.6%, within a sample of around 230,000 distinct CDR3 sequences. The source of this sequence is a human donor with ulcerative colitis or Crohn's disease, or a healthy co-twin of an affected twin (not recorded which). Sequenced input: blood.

This chain's CDR3 is CASSSSGGASEQFF. The chain uses TRBV5-6 and TRBJ2-1; there is no DNA to check the TCRdb D call of TRBD2. CDR1 is SGHDT and CDR2 is YYEEEE in the germline V gene. The CDR3 extends over 14 amino acids.